Listed here is a single TCR beta chain. Its cognate antigen is unknown. The PCR ran on 60 Vbeta and 13 Jbeta primers. Assay used: immunoSEQ multiplex PCR; TCRdb lists only in-frame clones, some missing. The repertoire consists of roughly 120,000 clones, with 67% occurring once and the leading ten covering roughly 8.7%. The sample comes from a study of cytomegalovirus exposure and HLA in healthy donors. About the research overall: Researchers previously reported finding more than 100 million unique TCR beta sequences from around 200 million T cells.

Whole-study findings and limits: The majority of TCR sequences were rare, yet some public TCRs appeared in many donors.

The J segment lost 6 bases and the V segment lost 1 base, leaving 7 bases of the junction unmatched. The germline gives CDR1 SGHVS, CDR2 FNYEAQ. The CDR3 runs to 17 residues. The receptor comes from a man aged 18 to 29 in good health and CMV-seropositive. The sample was PBMCs. This sequence joins TRBV7-6 and TRBJ1-5; 12 bases match TRBD1. DNA for the CDR3: TGTGCCAGCAGCTTAGATGGGACAGGGGGCTACGGTCAGCCCCAGCATTTT. It yields the protein CASSLDGTGGYGQPQHF.